Shown below are 23 T cell receptor beta chains from a single sample sequenced in a study of cytomegalovirus exposure and HLA in healthy donors. Sequenced by immunoSEQ multiplex PCR; TCRdb stores in-frame clones only, minus some. The sample records 200,000 or so clones, around 80% being singletons. Sequencing used PBMCs. These receptors were collected from a woman aged 25 to 45 in good health and CMV-seropositive.

This rearrangement joins TRBV6-6 to TRBJ2-6; perhaps TRBD2 as D (6 bases). Germline-derived CDR1 and CDR2 are MNHNY and SVGAGI (reference sequence). V was pared by 5 bases and J by 2 bases, with 13 bases between. The CDR3 extends over 16 amino acids. CDR3 in amino acids: CASSQGGTPGANVLTF. In DNA, the CDR3 is TGTGCCAGCAGTCAGGGCGGGACTCCTGGGGCCAACGTCCTGACTTTC.

The chain couples TRBV7-2 to TRBJ1-5; 7 bases fit TRBD1. The ends lost 5 bases at V and 5 bases at J; junction bases unmatched: 9. Germline CDR1 and CDR2: SGHTA and FQGNSA. The CDR3 totals 15 residues. CDR3: CASSLTTGAHQPQHF. CDR3 sequence (DNA): TGTGCCAGCAGCCTTACCACAGGGGCCCATCAGCCCCAGCATTTT.

The chain recombines TRBV5-1 with TRBJ2-3; D not resolved. The V end was cut by 7 bases, the J end by 6 bases, with 9 bases between. The germline gives CDR1 SGHRS, CDR2 YFSETQ. This CDR3 comprises 11 residues. In DNA, the CDR3 is TGCGCCAGCCTCCACGAGGATACGCAGTATTTT. This encodes CASLHEDTQYF.

CDR3 bases: TGTGCCAGCAGCTTGGACAGGGGGAGGACAGATACGCAGTATTTT. It yields the protein CASSLDRGRTDTQYF. This chain uses TRBV7-6 with TRBJ2-3; 10 bases line up with TRBD1. V lost 3 bases to trimming and J lost 3 bases; unmatched junction nucleotides: 3. This CDR3 is 15 amino acids long. Germline CDR1 SGHVS, CDR2 FNYEAQ.

The genes are TRBV6-5 and TRBJ1-5; D gene ambiguous. CDR1 and CDR2 from the germline V gene are MNHEY and SVGAGI. V was cut by 0 bases and J by 0 bases, with 6 bases left in between. This CDR3 has 15 residues. The CDR3 here is CASSYSQYSNQPQHF. The CDR3 nucleotides read TGTGCCAGCAGTTACTCGCAGTATAGCAATCAGCCCCAGCATTTT.

CDR3 bases: TGCAGCGGTATGACACCGCGGGGGAGTTACACTGAAGCTTTCTTT. Translating it yields CSGMTPRGSYTEAFF. The J gene is TRBJ1-1, the V gene TRBV29-1; D is possibly TRBD1 (5 bases). The germline V gene has CDR1 SQVTM and CDR2 ANQGSEA. This CDR3 region has 15 residues. Trimming took off 7 bases at V and 3 bases at J, with 21 bases between the two ends.

The chain combines TRBV7-8 with TRBJ1-4; D might be TRBD1 (5 bases). The CDR3 sequence is 16 residues long. Germline values: CDR1 SGHVS, CDR2 FQNEAQ. V was trimmed by 4 bases and J by 2 bases, leaving 14 bases between them. Here the CDR3 reads CASSSRREGTNEKLFF. In DNA, the CDR3 is TGTGCCAGCAGCTCAAGAAGGGAGGGGACTAATGAAAAACTGTTTTTT.

This clone was seen just once. This chain connects TRBV2 to TRBJ2-1; D might be TRBD2 (6 bases). Trimming took off 7 bases at V and 3 bases at J, with 13 bases between the two ends. Per the germline V gene, CDR1 is SNHLY and CDR2 is FYNNEI. This CDR3 spans 14 amino acids. CDR3 in amino acids: CASNPDSGYNEQFF. Written as DNA, the CDR3 is TGTGCCAGCAATCCGGATAGCGGCTACAATGAGCAGTTCTTC.

The J gene is TRBJ2-6, the V gene TRBV27; 8 bases agree with TRBD1. The CDR3 extends over 17 amino acids. The ends lost 5 bases at V and 0 bases at J; junction bases unmatched: 6. The V gene's germline CDR1 is MNHEY and CDR2 SMNVEV (reference sequence). The CDR3 loop is CASSMTGVYSGANVLTF. The CDR3 coding sequence is TGTGCCAGCAGTATGACAGGGGTATACTCTGGGGCCAACGTCCTGACTTTC.

V usage is TRBV19 and J usage is TRBJ1-1; maybe TRBD1 (6 bases). The CDR3 is 15 residues long. Trimming left V 4 bases short and J 6 bases short, with 18 bases between. Germline CDR1 and CDR2: LNHDA and SQIVND (reference sequence). The CDR3 DNA follows: TGTGCCAGTAGTACCCATCCTACAGGGTACGCTGAAGCTTTCTTT. As protein: CASSTHPTGYAEAFF. The complete variable domain, with remaining parts taken from reference TRBV19 and TRBJ1-1, reads DGGITQSPKYLFRKEGQNVTLSCEQNLNHDAMYWYRQDPGQGLRLIYYSQIVNDFQKGDIAEGYSVSREKKESFPLTVTSAQKNPTAFYLCASSTHPTGYAEAFFGQGTRLTVV.

The gene calls are TRBV7-8 and TRBJ1-4; TRBD1 matches at 10 bases. Losses at the gene ends were 0 bases for V and 8 bases for J; bases not matched to a gene: 3. The CDR3 contains 15 residues. Germline V lookup: CDR1 SGHVS, CDR2 FQNEAQ. The CDR3 DNA follows: TGTGCCAGCAGCTTAGCGGGGACAGGGGCCGAAAAACTGTTTTTT. It codes for CASSLAGTGAEKLFF.

The V call is TRBV10-3, the J call TRBJ1-1, with TRBD1 as a possible D gene (6 bases). The CDR3 loop spans 14 amino acids. Trimming shortened V by 3 bases and J by 6 bases, and 14 bases separated the two germline ends. Germline V CDR1 and CDR2: ENHRY, SYGVKD. As DNA, the CDR3 is TGTGCCATCAGTGATTCGGGGGGGGCAGCTGAAGCTTTCTTT. Protein: CAISDSGGAAEAFF.

This clone was seen once. The rearrangement uses TRBV5-6 and TRBJ2-7, with 8 bases lining up with TRBD2. CDR1 and CDR2 (germline): SGHDT, YYEEEE. CDR3 length: 17 amino acids. Germline trimming cut 4 bases from V and 4 bases from J; bases unmatched to any gene: 16. CDR3 bases: TGTGCCAGCAGCCCTAACGGGGGGGCTTGGGGAACTTACGAGCAGTACTTC. This codes for CASSPNGGAWGTYEQYF.

The chain uses TRBV7-8 and TRBJ2-6; 8 bases map to TRBD2. The CDR3 loop spans 16 amino acids. V shed 6 bases, J shed 2 bases, and the junction held 6 bases outside the gene matches. CDR1 is SGHVS, CDR2 FQNEAQ, per germline. CDR3 coding DNA: TGTGCCAGCAGGGTAGCGGGAACTCCTGGGGCCAACGTCCTGACTTTC. Its protein product is CASRVAGTPGANVLTF. The full variable domain, with the rest looked up from reference TRBV7-8 and TRBJ2-6, is GAGVSQSPRYKVAKRGQDVALRCDPISGHVSLFWYQQALGQGPEFLTYFQNEAQLDKSGLPSDRFFAERPEGSVSTLKIQRTQQEDSAVYLCASRVAGTPGANVLTFGAGSRLTVL.

The gene calls are TRBV10-2 and TRBJ2-7; D may be TRBD1 (5 bases). The CDR3 is 15 residues long. CDR1 and CDR2 from the germline V gene are WSHSY and SAAADI. Trimming stripped 0 bases from V and 4 bases from J, with 13 bases between. The CDR3 DNA reads as TGCGCCAGCAGTGAGTCGGCAGGGATGGGGTACGAGCAGTACTTC. Amino acids: CASSESAGMGYEQYF.

The rearrangement links TRBV29-1 to TRBJ2-7; 9 bases agree with TRBD1. V dropped 3 bases and J dropped 5; count of bases not matched to a gene: 5. CDR1 and CDR2 from the germline V gene are SQVTM and ANQGSEA. The CDR3 totals 13 residues. Here the CDR3 DNA reads TGCAGCGTTGAGGGCCGGGACAGGGACGAGCAGTACTTC. The encoded protein is CSVEGRDRDEQYF.

The rearrangement joins TRBV29-1 to TRBJ2-1; TRBD1 aligns across 7 bases. The J segment lost 5 bases and the V segment lost 6 bases, leaving 13 bases of the junction unmatched. Per germline, CDR1 SQVTM and CDR2 ANQGSEA. The CDR3 runs 15 residues. For the CDR3, the DNA is TGCAGCGTACTTTTGGGGACAGTGGATCACAATGAGCAGTTCTTC. Amino acid sequence: CSVLLGTVDHNEQFF.

This clone was found once. V and J are TRBV6-6 and TRBJ2-7; the D gene is possibly TRBD2 (6 bases). The CDR3 is 16 amino acids. CDR1 MNHNY and CDR2 SVGAGI come from the germline V gene (reference sequence). V was trimmed by 6 bases and J by 3 bases, leaving 21 bases between them. This CDR3 reads CASSHPQSGLLYEQYF. Here the CDR3 DNA reads TGTGCCAGCAGCCACCCCCAAAGCGGGTTACTCTACGAGCAGTACTTC.

The chain joins TRBV19 to TRBJ1-5, with D perhaps matching TRBD1 (5 bases). V was pared by 7 bases and J by 2 bases, with 15 bases between. The CDR3 has 15 residues. Per germline, CDR1 LNHDA and CDR2 SQIVND (reference sequence). For the CDR3, the DNA is TGTGCCAGTACTCAGGGTCTGTCAGGCAATCAGCCCCAGCATTTT. Translation gives CASTQGLSGNQPQHF.

The rearrangement uses TRBV28 and TRBJ2-7; D gene ambiguous. CDR1 and CDR2 from the germline V gene are MDHEN and SYDVKM. Trimming pared 2 bases from V and 4 bases from J, leaving 18 bases between. This CDR3 spans 16 amino acids. The CDR3 region is CASSLLGAGSRYEQYF. The CDR3 nucleotides read TGTGCCAGCAGTTTACTGGGCGCCGGATCTCGGTACGAGCAGTACTTC.

V gene TRBV5-6 combines with J gene TRBJ1-5; D not resolved. Germline loops: CDR1 SGHDT, CDR2 YYEEEE. The CDR3 runs to 13 residues. Trimming removed 3 bases from V and 5 bases from J, with 9 bases in between. The CDR3 DNA sequence: TGTGCCAGCAGCTACGGAGCCGATCAGCCCCAGCATTTT. Protein sequence: CASSYGADQPQHF.

This clone came up once. The chain couples TRBV19 to TRBJ2-1; weak D call: TRBD2 (5 bases). Germline V gene data show CDR1 as LNHDA and CDR2 as SQIVND (reference sequence). Between the trimmed V and J ends, which lost 6 bases and 5 bases, there was a span of 8 bases. The CDR3 contains 12 residues. DNA for the CDR3: TGTGCCAGTAGGGACTCAGACAATGAGCAGTTCTTC. Protein: CASRDSDNEQFF.

The chain is built from TRBV7-9 and TRBJ2-1, with a tentative D call TRBD1 (6 bases). V lost 5 bases to trimming and J lost 6 bases, with 14 bases between them. This CDR3 is built from 14 residues. The germline CDR1 and CDR2 sequences are SEHNR and FQNEAQ (reference sequence). This chain's CDR3 is CASSTRTDSNEQFF. CDR3 nucleotides: TGTGCCAGCAGCACTAGGACAGATTCCAATGAGCAGTTCTTC.